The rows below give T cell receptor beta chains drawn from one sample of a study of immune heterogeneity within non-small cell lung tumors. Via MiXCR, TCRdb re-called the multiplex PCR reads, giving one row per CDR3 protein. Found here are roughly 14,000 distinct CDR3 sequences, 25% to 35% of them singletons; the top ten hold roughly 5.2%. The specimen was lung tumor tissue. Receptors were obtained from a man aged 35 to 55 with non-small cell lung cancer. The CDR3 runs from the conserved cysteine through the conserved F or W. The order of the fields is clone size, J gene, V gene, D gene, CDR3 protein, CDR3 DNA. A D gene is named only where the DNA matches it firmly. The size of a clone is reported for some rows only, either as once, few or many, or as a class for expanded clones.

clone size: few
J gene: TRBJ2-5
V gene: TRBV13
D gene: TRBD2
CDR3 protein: CASSLGSGRVTQYF
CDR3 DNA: TGTGCCAGCAGCTTAGGTAGCGGGAGGGTGACCCAGTACTTC

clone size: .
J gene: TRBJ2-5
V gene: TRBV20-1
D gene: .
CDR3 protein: CSARELTTRQTQYF
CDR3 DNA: TGCAGTGCTAGAGAGTTGACTACCCGCCAGACCCAGTACTTC

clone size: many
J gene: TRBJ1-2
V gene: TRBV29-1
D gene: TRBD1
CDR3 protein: CSVQGGTGNGYTF
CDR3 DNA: TGCAGCGTTCAGGGGGGGACAGGGAACGGCTACACCTTC

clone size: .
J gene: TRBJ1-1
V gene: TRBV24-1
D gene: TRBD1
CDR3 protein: CATTDTGQGSGTEAFF
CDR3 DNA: TGTGCCACCACTGACACGGGACAGGGGTCGGGAACTGAAGCTTTCTTT

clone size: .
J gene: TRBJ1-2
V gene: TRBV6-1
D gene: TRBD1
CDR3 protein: CASSSGQGEGYTF
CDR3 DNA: TGTGCCAGCAGTTCAGGGCAGGGGGAGGGCTACACCTTC

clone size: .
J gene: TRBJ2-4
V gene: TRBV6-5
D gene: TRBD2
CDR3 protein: CASSETLAGAELAKNIQYF
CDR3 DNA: TGTGCCAGCAGCGAGACCTTAGCGGGAGCGGAACTAGCCAAAAACATTCAGTACTTC

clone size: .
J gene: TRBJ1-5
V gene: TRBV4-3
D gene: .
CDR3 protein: CASSQDGNLNQPQHF
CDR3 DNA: TGCGCCAGCAGCCAAGATGGAAACCTCAATCAGCCCCAGCATTTT

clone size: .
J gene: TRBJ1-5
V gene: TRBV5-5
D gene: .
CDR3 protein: CASSFQLGRGEHF
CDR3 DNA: TGTGCCAGCAGCTTCCAACTGGGCCGGGGCGAGCATTTT

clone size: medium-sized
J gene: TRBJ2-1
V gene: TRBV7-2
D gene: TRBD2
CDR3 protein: CASSPDASGRANEQFF
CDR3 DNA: TGTGCCAGCAGCCCAGACGCTAGCGGGAGGGCAAATGAGCAGTTCTTC

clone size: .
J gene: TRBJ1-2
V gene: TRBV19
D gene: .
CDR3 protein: CASKTGQGHGYTF
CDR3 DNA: TGTGCCAGTAAAACAGGGCAGGGACATGGCTACACCTTC

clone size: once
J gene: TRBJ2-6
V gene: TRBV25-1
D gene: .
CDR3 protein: CAISSASGANVLTF
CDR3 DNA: TGTGCCATCAGTTCTGCCTCTGGGGCCAACGTCCTGACTTTC

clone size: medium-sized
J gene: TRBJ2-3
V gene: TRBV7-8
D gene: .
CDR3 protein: CASSLFRENSGTQYF
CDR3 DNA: TGTGCCAGCAGCTTATTTCGCGAGAACTCAGGAACGCAGTATTTT

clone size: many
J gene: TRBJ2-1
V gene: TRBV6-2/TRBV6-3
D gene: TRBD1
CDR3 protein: CASSWPGQGKDEQFF
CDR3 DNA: TGTGCCAGCAGTTGGCCGGGACAGGGTAAAGATGAGCAGTTCTTC

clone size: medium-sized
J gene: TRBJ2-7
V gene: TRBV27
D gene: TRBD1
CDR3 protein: CASTRTGGLSYEQYF
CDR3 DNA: TGTGCCAGCACCCGGACAGGGGGCCTCTCCTACGAGCAGTACTTC

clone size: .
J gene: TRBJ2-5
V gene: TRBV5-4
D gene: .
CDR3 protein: CASQGTETQYF
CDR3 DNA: TGTGCCAGCCAAGGGACAGAGACCCAGTACTTC

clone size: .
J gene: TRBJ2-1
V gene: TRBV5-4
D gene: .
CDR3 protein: CASSSVLGVDEQFF
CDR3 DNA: TGTGCCAGCAGCTCCGTACTTGGAGTCGATGAGCAGTTCTTC

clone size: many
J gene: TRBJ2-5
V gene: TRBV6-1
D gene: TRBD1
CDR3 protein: CASSFQGATETQYF
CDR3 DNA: TGTGCCAGTTCCTTCCAGGGGGCGACAGAGACCCAGTACTTC

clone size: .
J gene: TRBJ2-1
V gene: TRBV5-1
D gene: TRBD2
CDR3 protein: CASSLGTSNEQFF
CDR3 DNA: TGCGCCAGCAGCTTAGGGACTAGCAATGAGCAGTTCTTC

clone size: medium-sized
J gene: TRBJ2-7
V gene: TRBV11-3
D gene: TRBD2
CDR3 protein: CASSGSGASSYEQYF
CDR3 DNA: TGTGCCAGCAGCGGTAGCGGGGCTAGCTCCTACGAGCAGTACTTC

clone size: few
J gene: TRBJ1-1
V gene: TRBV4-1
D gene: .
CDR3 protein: CASSQDRNTEAFF
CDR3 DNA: TGCGCCAGCAGCCAAGACAGGAACACTGAAGCTTTCTTT

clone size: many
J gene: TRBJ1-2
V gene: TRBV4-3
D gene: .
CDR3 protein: CASSQEQGYGYTF
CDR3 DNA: TGCGCCAGCAGCCAAGAGCAGGGATATGGCTACACCTTC

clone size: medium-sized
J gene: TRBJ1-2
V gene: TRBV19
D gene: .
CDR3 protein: CASSRFGSGGDYGYTF
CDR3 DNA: TGTGCCAGTAGCCGCTTCGGAAGTGGGGGGGACTATGGCTACACCTTC

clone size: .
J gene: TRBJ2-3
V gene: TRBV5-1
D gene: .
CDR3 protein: CASSLGTNGYTDTQYF
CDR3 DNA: TGCGCCAGCAGCTTGGGGACTAACGGGTACACAGATACGCAGTATTTT

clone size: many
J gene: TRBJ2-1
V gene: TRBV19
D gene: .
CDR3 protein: CASSITGVYNEQFF
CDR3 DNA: TGTGCCAGTAGTATAACCGGGGTCTACAATGAGCAGTTCTTC

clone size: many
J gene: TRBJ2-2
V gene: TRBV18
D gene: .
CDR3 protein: CASSPTSSPTGELFF
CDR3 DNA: TGTGCCAGCTCACCAACTTCTAGTCCGACCGGGGAGCTGTTTTTT

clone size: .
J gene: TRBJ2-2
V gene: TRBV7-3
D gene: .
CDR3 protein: CARSWFGSGTGELFF
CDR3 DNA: TGTGCCAGGAGCTGGTTTGGCAGCGGGACCGGGGAGCTGTTTTTT

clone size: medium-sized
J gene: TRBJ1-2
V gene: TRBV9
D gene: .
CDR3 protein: CASSVDNMPRGYTF
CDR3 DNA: TGTGCCAGCAGCGTAGATAACATGCCTAGAGGCTACACCTTC

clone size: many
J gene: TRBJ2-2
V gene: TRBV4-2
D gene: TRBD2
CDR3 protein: CASSQVLAGGAGELFF
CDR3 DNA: TGTGCCAGCAGCCAAGTTCTGGCGGGAGGGGCCGGGGAGCTGTTTTTT

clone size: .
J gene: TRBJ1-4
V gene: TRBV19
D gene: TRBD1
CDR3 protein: CAITQRQGGEKLFF
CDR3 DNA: TGTGCCATTACTCAAAGACAGGGTGGAGAAAAACTGTTTTTT

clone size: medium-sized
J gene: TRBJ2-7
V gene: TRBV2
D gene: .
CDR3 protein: CASVQTTSSYEQYF
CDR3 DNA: TGTGCCAGCGTACAGACTACGAGCTCCTACGAGCAGTACTTC

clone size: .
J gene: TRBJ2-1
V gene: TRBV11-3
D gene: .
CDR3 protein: CASSLGPSPYNEQFF
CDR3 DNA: TGTGCCAGCAGCTTAGGACCTAGCCCCTACAATGAGCAGTTCTTC

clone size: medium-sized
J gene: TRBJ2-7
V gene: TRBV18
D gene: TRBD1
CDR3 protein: CASSPPGQGTGEQYF
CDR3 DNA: TGTGCCAGCTCACCACCGGGACAGGGCACGGGCGAGCAGTACTTC

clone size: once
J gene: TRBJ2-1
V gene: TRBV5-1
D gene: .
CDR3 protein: CDSSLQNEQFF
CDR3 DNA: TGCGACAGCAGCTTGCAGAATGAGCAGTTCTTC

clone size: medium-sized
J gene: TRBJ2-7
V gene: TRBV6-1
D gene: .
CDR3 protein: CASSIRDNPYEQYF
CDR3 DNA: TGTGCCAGCAGTATCAGGGACAATCCCTACGAGCAGTACTTC

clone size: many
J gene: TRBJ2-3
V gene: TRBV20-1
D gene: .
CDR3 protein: CSARGGLITDTQYF
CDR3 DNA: TGCAGTGCTAGAGGGGGACTTATAACAGATACGCAGTATTTT

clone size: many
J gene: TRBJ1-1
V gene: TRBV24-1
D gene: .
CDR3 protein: CATSDSTALNTEAFF
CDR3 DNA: TGTGCCACCAGTGATTCGACAGCGTTGAACACTGAAGCTTTCTTT

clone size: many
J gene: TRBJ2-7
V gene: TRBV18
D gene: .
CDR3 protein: CASSDLGLQSEQYF
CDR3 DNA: TGTGCCAGCTCCGACCTAGGGTTACAGTCCGAGCAGTACTTC

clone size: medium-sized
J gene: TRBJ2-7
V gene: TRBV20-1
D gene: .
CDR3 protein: CSARNLRGRDYEQYF
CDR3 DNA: TGCAGTGCTAGAAATCTAAGGGGCAGGGACTACGAGCAGTACTTC

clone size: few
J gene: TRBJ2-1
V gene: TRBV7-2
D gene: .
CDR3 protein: CASSFTDNEQFF
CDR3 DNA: TGTGCCAGCAGCTTTACAGACAATGAGCAGTTCTTC

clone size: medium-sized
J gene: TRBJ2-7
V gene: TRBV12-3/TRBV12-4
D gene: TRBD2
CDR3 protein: CASSKGLAGALTYEQYF
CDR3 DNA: TGTGCCAGCAGTAAGGGACTAGCGGGAGCCCTTACCTACGAGCAGTACTTC

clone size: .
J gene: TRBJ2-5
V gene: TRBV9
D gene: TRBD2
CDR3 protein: CDSSAYGRYQETQYF
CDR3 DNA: TGTGACAGCAGCGCTTACGGGAGGTATCAGGAGACCCAGTACTTC

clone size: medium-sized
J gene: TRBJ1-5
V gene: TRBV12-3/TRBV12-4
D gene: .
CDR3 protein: CASTPGVGGNQPQHF
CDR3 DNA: TGTGCCAGCACTCCTGGGGTGGGCGGCAATCAGCCCCAGCATTTT

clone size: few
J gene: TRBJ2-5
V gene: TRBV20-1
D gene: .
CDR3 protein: CSARDPPLSLETQYF
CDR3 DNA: TGCAGTGCTAGAGATCCCCCCCTTAGTCTGGAGACCCAGTACTTC

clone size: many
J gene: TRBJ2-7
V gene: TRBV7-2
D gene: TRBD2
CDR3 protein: CASSSTSGRYEQYF
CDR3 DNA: TGTGCCAGCAGCTCGACTAGCGGGAGGTACGAGCAGTACTTC

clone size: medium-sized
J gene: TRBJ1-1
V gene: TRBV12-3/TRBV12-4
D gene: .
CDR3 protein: CASSLTPGIGGAFF
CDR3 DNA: TGTGCCAGCAGTTTAACCCCGGGGATCGGCGGGGCTTTCTTT

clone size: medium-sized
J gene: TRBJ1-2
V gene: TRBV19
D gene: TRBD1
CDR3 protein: CASSIPGQGGRFSGGYTF
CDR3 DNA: TGTGCCAGTAGTATTCCGGGACAGGGAGGAAGGTTTTCGGGAGGCTACACCTTC

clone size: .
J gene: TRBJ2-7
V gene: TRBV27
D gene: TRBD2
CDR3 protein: CASSLKRTSGTYEQYF
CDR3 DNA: TGTGCCAGCAGTTTAAAAAGGACTAGCGGGACCTACGAGCAGTACTTC

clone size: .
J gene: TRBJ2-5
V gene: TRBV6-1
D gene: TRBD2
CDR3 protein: CASRLTLGLAGRETQYF
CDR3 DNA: TGTGCCAGCAGACTTACCCTCGGACTAGCGGGACGAGAGACCCAGTACTTC

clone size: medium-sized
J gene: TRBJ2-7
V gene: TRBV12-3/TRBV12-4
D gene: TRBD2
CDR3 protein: CASSLGLVEQYF
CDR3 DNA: TGTGCCAGCAGCTTGGGACTAGTCGAGCAGTACTTC

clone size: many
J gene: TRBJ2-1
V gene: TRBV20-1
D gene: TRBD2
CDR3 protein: CSASGERETNEQFF
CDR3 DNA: TGCAGTGCTTCTGGGGAGCGGGAGACCAATGAGCAGTTCTTC

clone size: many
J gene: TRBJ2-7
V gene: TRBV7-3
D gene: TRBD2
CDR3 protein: CASSLKPPLAGGAYEQYF
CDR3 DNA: TGTGCCAGCAGCTTAAAACCCCCTCTAGCGGGAGGGGCCTACGAGCAGTACTTC

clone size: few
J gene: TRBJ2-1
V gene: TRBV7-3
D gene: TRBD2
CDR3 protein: CASSLGGGYEQFF
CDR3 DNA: TGTGCCAGCAGCTTAGGGGGGGGTTATGAGCAGTTCTTC

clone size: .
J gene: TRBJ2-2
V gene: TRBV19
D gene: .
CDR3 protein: CASSAGTTGELFF
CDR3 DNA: TGTGCCAGTAGTGCCGGGACCACCGGGGAGCTGTTTTTT

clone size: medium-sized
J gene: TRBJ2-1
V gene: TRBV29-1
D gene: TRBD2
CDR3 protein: CSVEDSAGGSYNEQFF
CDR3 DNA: TGCAGCGTTGAAGACTCGGCGGGAGGCTCCTACAATGAGCAGTTCTTC

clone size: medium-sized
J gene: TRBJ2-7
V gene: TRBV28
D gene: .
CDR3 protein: CASLGSSHYEQYF
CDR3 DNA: TGTGCCAGCCTAGGGTCGTCCCACTACGAGCAGTACTTC

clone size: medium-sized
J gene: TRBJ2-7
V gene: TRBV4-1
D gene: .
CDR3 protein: CASSHTGHSSYEQYF
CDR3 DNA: TGCGCCAGCAGCCATACGGGACATAGCTCCTACGAGCAGTACTTC

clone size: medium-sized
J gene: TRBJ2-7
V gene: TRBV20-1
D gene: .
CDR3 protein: CSASDRWGYEQYF
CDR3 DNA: TGCAGTGCGAGCGACAGGTGGGGCTACGAGCAGTACTTC

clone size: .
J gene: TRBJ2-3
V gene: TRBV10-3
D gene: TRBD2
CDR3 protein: CAISESSGRLRDTQYF
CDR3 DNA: TGTGCCATCAGTGAATCGAGCGGGAGACTCAGAGATACGCAGTATTTT

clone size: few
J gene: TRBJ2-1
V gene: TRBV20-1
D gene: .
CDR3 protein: CSASFGDYNEQFF
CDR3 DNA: TGCAGTGCTAGCTTCGGCGACTACAATGAGCAGTTCTTC